The 13 T cell receptor gamma chains below all came from one sample that was sequenced in a study of gamma delta lymphoproliferative disorders and STAT genes. Sequencing used genomic DNA taken from PBMCs of patients and controls. TCRdb reanalysed the multiplex PCR reads via CATT. Of over 2,500 gamma-chain clones in the sample, approximately 8% are singletons; the top ten hold 16%. What was sequenced was blood. The receptors shown here come from a human donor in good health.

By share of the sample, this clone is medium-sized. CDR3 residues: CATWVQMGQLSSGQIWDYKKLF. DNA for the CDR3: TGTGCCACCTGGGTCCAAATGGGGCAATTGTCTTCAGGGCAGATTTGGGATTATAAGAAACTCTTT. The chain recombines TRGV5 with TRGJ1 or TRGJ2. TCRdb leaves out the J gene; it was filled in here by matching the DNA to germline. The CDR3 extends over 22 amino acids. Germline lookup yields CDR1 VINAFY and CDR2 YDVSNSKD. V shed 5 bases and J 5 bases; nucleotides not matched to a gene: 36.

By its share, this clone is medium-sized. The chain uses TRGV9 and TRGJ1 or TRGJ2. The J gene comes from matching the DNA to germline here; TCRdb lacks it. Germline V lookup: CDR1 GITISATS, CDR2 ISYDGTV (reference sequence). The CDR3 loop spans 12 amino acids. The V and J ends lost 5 bases and 3 bases, in that order; junction bases with no gene match: 4. CDR3 region: CALWVVYYKKLF. The CDR3 DNA sequence: TGTGCCTTGTGGGTAGTTTATTATAAGAAACTCTTT.

This clone is medium-sized (0.01 to 0.1%). The CDR3 here is CAACHSGWFKIF. The CDR3 bases are TGTGCTGCGTGTCATTCTGGTTGGTTCAAGATATTT. This chain links TRGV10 with TRGJP1. TCRdb is silent on the J gene; assignment here came from matching the DNA to germline. TRGV10 is an ORF for which the function is uncertain. Trimming cost V 9 bases and J 6 bases; bases outside gene matches: 5. The CDR3 is 12 residues long.

This clone is judged medium-sized. The chain combines TRGV4 with TRGJ1 or TRGJ2. TCRdb carries no J gene annotation; the J gene was assigned here by matching the DNA with germline. This CDR3 contains 14 residues. The germline V gene encodes CDR1 EGSTGY and CDR2 YDSYTSSV. After removal of 1 base from V and 6 bases from J, the junction contained 9 bases not matched to a gene. The CDR3 loop is CATWDGQRLYKKLF. CDR3 sequence (DNA): TGTGCCACCTGGGATGGACAAAGACTTTATAAGAAACTCTTT.

This clone occurred a few times. The rearrangement links TRGV10 to TRGJP1. TCRdb records no J gene; here it was assigned by comparing the DNA to germline. TRGV10 is labeled an ORF, and its function is uncertain. The CDR3 consists of 10 residues. The V gene end was trimmed by 11 bases and the J gene end by 6 bases; junction bases not matched to a gene: 1. The CDR3 protein is CAAAGWFKIF. CDR3 DNA sequence: TGTGCTGCGGCTGGTTGGTTCAAGATATTT.

This clone counts as medium-sized. V and J are TRGV3 and TRGJ1 or TRGJ2. Germline matching of the DNA provided the J gene here, since TCRdb leaves it blank. Germline CDR1 and CDR2: VTNTFY and YDVSTARD (reference sequence). The CDR3 has 14 residues. With 0 bases clipped from V and 2 bases from J, the junction kept 4 bases outside the gene matches. Written as DNA, the CDR3 is TGTGCCACCTGGGACAGGACAGATTATTATAAGAAACTCTTT. It is translated as CATWDRTDYYKKLF.

This clone was seen a few times. This probably arose from a read error, given a far larger clone one base away. The identical CDR3 is also encoded by other nucleotide sequences in the sample. The V gene is TRGV3, but the J gene lacks a call. The germline gives CDR1 VTNTFY, CDR2 YDVSTARD (reference sequence). The length of the CDR3 is 13 residues. DNA for the CDR3: TGTGCCACCTGGGACGGCTTTGAGTATAAAAAACTCTTT. The encoded protein is CATWDGFEYKKLF.

By sample share, this clone is medium-sized. V is TRGV3 and J is TRGJ1 or TRGJ2. The J gene, missing from TCRdb, was assigned here through DNA to germline matching. The ends lost 6 bases at V and 0 bases at J; junction bases unmatched: 2. CDR3 length equals 12 residues. The germline CDR1 and CDR2 sequences are VTNTFY and YDVSTARD (reference sequence). As DNA, the CDR3 is TGTGCCACCTGGAAGAATTATTATAAGAAACTCTTT. Its translation: CATWKNYYKKLF.

This clone qualifies as medium-sized. The chain carries TRGV2 and TRGJ1 or TRGJ2. No J gene was available from TCRdb, and it was assigned here by a germline match of the DNA. Germline V gene sequence: CDR1 EGSNGY, CDR2 YDSYNSKV. V lost 3 bases, J lost 0 bases, and 5 bases stayed unmatched. This CDR3 is built from 14 residues. The CDR3 nucleotides read TGTGCCACCTGGGACCCTGCGAATTATTATAAGAAACTCTTT. Its protein is CATWDPANYYKKLF.

This clone is medium-sized in the sample. This chain links TRGV2 with TRGJ1 or TRGJ2. Matching the DNA to germline supplied the J gene, which TCRdb does not give. Unmatched junction bases numbered 5, after V lost 0 bases and J lost 12 bases. CDR1 and CDR2 (germline): EGSNGY, YDSYNSKV. The CDR3 has 11 amino acids. The CDR3 protein is CATWDGPRKLF. As DNA, the CDR3 is TGTGCCACCTGGGACGGGCCTCGGAAACTCTTT.

By frequency in the sample, this clone is medium-sized. The chain carries TRGV10 and TRGJP1. The J gene, left out of TCRdb, was set here by checking the DNA against germline. TRGV10 is known as an ORF, though its function is uncertain. The CDR3 is 12 residues long. With 12 bases clipped from V and 9 bases from J, the junction kept 11 bases outside the gene matches. CDR3 sequence reads: CAAPPNSWFKIF. CDR3 coding DNA: TGTGCTGCCCCTCCTAACAGTTGGTTCAAGATATTT.

This clone is classed as medium-sized. The chain combines TRGV2 with TRGJ1 or TRGJ2. TCRdb supplies no J gene; here it was assigned by aligning the nucleotide sequence to germline. Germline values: CDR1 EGSNGY, CDR2 YDSYNSKV. The CDR3 covers 13 residues. Trimming at V came to 0 bases and at J to 7 bases, leaving 6 bases not matched to a gene. The CDR3 sequence: CATWDGPHYKKLF. In nucleotides, the CDR3 is TGTGCCACCTGGGACGGGCCGCACTATAAGAAACTCTTT.

In this sample, this clone is medium-sized (0.01 to 0.1%). The V and J genes are TRGV2 and TRGJP2. Here the J gene came from matching the DNA to germline, since TCRdb omits it. The CDR3 consists of 13 residues. J was trimmed by 12 bases and V by 0 bases; bases with no gene match: 7. Looked up from germline, CDR1 is EGSNGY and CDR2 is YDSYNSKV. The CDR3 spells CATWDGPIRIKTF. The CDR3, as DNA: TGTGCCACCTGGGACGGGCCAATCCGGATCAAGACGTTT.